Sequencing of this T cell receptor (beta chain) was carried out in a study of T cells in Graves' hyperthyroidism and ophthalmopathy. This clonotype came up many times. Amplification of TCR beta CDR3 regions was performed using RNA transcripts as template. TCR CDR3 regions were first amplified by RT-PCR with HTBI primers. TCRdb independently ran MiXCR on the multiplex PCR reads; one entry per CDR3 protein. The profile shows about 640,000 distinct CDR3 sequences, roughly 20% of them singletons. Specimen: blood. This clonotype originated in a young man with Graves' ophthalmopathy.

The CDR3 reads CASSSSGAGEQYF. CDR3 in DNA: TGTGCCAGCAGTTCAAGCGGGGCTGGGGAGCAGTACTTC. The rearrangement links TRBV27 to TRBJ2-7, with TRBD2 matching 7 bases. V shed 4 bases and J 7 bases; nucleotides not matched to a gene: 7. The germline CDR1 and CDR2 sequences are MNHEY and SMNVEV (reference sequence). This CDR3 contains 13 residues.